This TCR beta chain appears in the sequencing data of a study of cytomegalovirus exposure and HLA in healthy donors. CDR1 SGHNT and CDR2 YYREEE come from the germline V gene (reference sequence). This CDR3 has 13 residues. V lost 5 bases to trimming and J lost 6 bases; unmatched junction nucleotides: 6. Study conclusions and caveats: Donors belonging to an Asian-associated ancestry cluster reportedly showed fewer N-insertions in productive TCRs than the 666-donor mean, according to what a later analysis found. Listed as cytomegalovirus-associated were roughly 180 TCR beta chains. It was reported that TCR beta sequences correctly inferred the HLA-A and HLA-B alleles for most subjects.

This PCR relied on a set of 60 Vbeta primers and 13 Jbeta primers. TCRdb's copy holds only in-frame clones and misses some; the assay was immunoSEQ multiplex PCR. The sample table includes some 70,000 clones. As to this clone: Its antigen remains unidentified.

This chain links TRBV5-4 with TRBJ1-2; 8 bases align to TRBD1. The TCR sequence derives from a man aged 35-49 years in good health and CMV-seronegative. The sequenced sample was PBMCs. CDR3 protein: CASRIGQGDGYTF. CDR3 sequence (DNA): TGTGCCAGCAGGATCGGACAGGGCGATGGCTACACCTTC.